Listed here are 15 T cell receptor beta chains from one sample, sequenced in a study of blood T cell repertoires in COVID-19. The method was immunoSEQ multiplex PCR; TCRdb's version includes in-frame clones alone and lacks a portion of them. The table lists roughly 200,000 clones, around 88% of them singletons. Sequencing used peripheral blood. All receptors come from a man aged 40-49 years with active or convalescent COVID-19.

The gene calls are TRBV14 and TRBJ1-6; a weak D match, TRBD1 (5 bases). The germline V gene encodes CDR1 SGHDN and CDR2 FVKESK. This CDR3 is 14 amino acids long. V was cut by 2 bases and J by 9 bases, with 11 bases left in between. The CDR3 DNA reads as TGTGCCAGCAGCCAACTTCAGGGTATTTCACCCCTCCACTTT. It specifies CASSQLQGISPLHF.

The V gene is TRBV12-5, the J gene TRBJ2-1; D might be TRBD1 (5 bases). The CDR3 runs 14 residues. V gave up 2 bases and J gave up 9 bases, with 14 bases separating them. CDR1 and CDR2 (germline): LGHNT, FRNRAP. Written as DNA, the CDR3 is TGTGCTAGTGGTTTGCCAGGGTACAAAGGTGAGCAGTTCTTC. This gives the protein CASGLPGYKGEQFF.

The genes are TRBV30 and TRBJ1-3, with 7 bases lining up with TRBD1. V gave up 7 bases and J gave up 1 base; unmatched junction bases: 10. The CDR3 sequence is 15 residues long. Germline CDR1 GTSNPN, CDR2 SVGIG (reference sequence). CDR3 region: CASHPRQGSGNTIYF. The DNA of the CDR3 is TGTGCCTCTCACCCTCGACAGGGTTCTGGAAACACCATATATTTT.

The V and J genes are TRBV5-1 and TRBJ2-1; TRBD2 is a possible D gene (5 bases). This CDR3 region has 14 residues. CDR1 SGHRS and CDR2 YFSETQ come from the germline V gene. The V gene lost 0 bases and the J gene lost 8 bases, with 12 bases spanning the gap. This CDR3 reads CASSLVSEGHEQFF. CDR3 nucleotides: TGCGCCAGCAGCTTGGTCTCAGAGGGCCATGAGCAGTTCTTC.

The V gene is TRBV5-1, the J gene TRBJ2-7, with TRBD2 identical over 10 bases. Per germline, CDR1 SGHRS and CDR2 YFSETQ. V was clipped by 2 bases and J by 3 bases; unmatched bases: 2. The CDR3 is 14 residues long. The CDR3 protein is CASSLTSGNYEQYF. In DNA form, the CDR3 reads TGCGCCAGCAGCTTAACTAGCGGGAACTACGAGCAGTACTTC.

The chain is built from TRBV30 and TRBJ1-3; 7 nucleotides match TRBD1. Germline V gene sequence: CDR1 GTSNPN, CDR2 SVGIG (reference sequence). Trimming cost V 4 bases and J 7 bases; bases outside gene matches: 4. The CDR3 is 12 residues long. The CDR3, as DNA: TGTGCCTGGAAAGGCAGGGGGAACACCATATATTTT. Residues: CAWKGRGNTIYF.

V is TRBV19 and J is TRBJ1-2, with D possibly matching TRBD1 (5 bases). CDR3 length: 13 residues. The V and J ends lost 9 bases and 3 bases respectively, with 14 bases between them. Germline V gene sequence: CDR1 LNHDA, CDR2 SQIVND (reference sequence). The CDR3: CASLSGVDYGYTF. The CDR3 DNA is TGTGCCAGCCTCTCGGGGGTTGACTATGGCTACACCTTC. The complete variable domain, with remaining parts taken from reference TRBV19 and TRBJ1-2, reads DGGITQSPKYLFRKEGQNVTLSCEQNLNHDAMYWYRQDPGQGLRLIYYSQIVNDFQKGDIAEGYSVSREKKESFPLTVTSAQKNPTAFYLCASLSGVDYGYTFGSGTRLTVV.

The V gene is TRBV24-1, the J gene TRBJ2-1; 11 bases map to TRBD2. V lost 9 bases to trimming and J lost 10 bases; unmatched junction nucleotides: 13. This CDR3 region has 15 residues. Germline CDR1 is KGHDR and CDR2 is SFDVKD. CDR3 nucleotide sequence: TGTGCCACCGCCACTAGCGGGAGTATAGCAGGGGAGCAGTTCTTC. This translates into CATATSGSIAGEQFF.

This clone was observed a handful of times. This chain links TRBV19 with TRBJ2-7, with D possibly matching TRBD1 (7 bases). Germline CDR1 and CDR2: LNHDA and SQIVND (reference sequence). The V gene lost 7 bases and the J gene lost 6 bases, with 22 bases spanning the gap. This CDR3 is 15 amino acids long. CDR3 loop: CASTPRQGGRGEQYF. The CDR3 nucleotides read TGTGCCAGTACCCCCAGGCAGGGGGGAAGAGGCGAGCAGTACTTC.

This clone occurred a few times. The J gene is TRBJ1-1, the V gene TRBV5-1; 10 positions agree with TRBD1. CDR1 is SGHRS and CDR2 is YFSETQ in the germline V gene. Germline trimming cut 4 bases from V and 1 base from J; bases unmatched to any gene: 7. The CDR3 extends over 16 amino acids. The CDR3 spells CASSNGQGVGNTEAFF. The CDR3 region has the DNA TGCGCCAGCAGCAACGGACAGGGGGTGGGGAACACTGAAGCTTTCTTT. Using reference TRBV5-1 and TRBJ1-1 for the parts outside the CDR3, the full variable domain is KAGVTQTPRYLIKTRGQQVTLSCSPISGHRSVSWYQQTPGQGLQFLFEYFSETQRNKGNFPGRFSGRQFSNSRSEMNVSTLELGDSALYLCASSNGQGVGNTEAFFGQGTRLTVV.

This clone was seen just once. The CDR3 bases are TGTGCCACCAGTGACCACCGGGACTCCGAGAGCTACACCTTC. The encoded protein is CATSDHRDSESYTF. V gene TRBV24-1 combines with J gene TRBJ1-2; possibly TRBD1 for D (5 bases). The CDR3 sequence is 14 residues long. CDR1 is KGHDR and CDR2 is SFDVKD in the germline V gene. The germline V and J ends were trimmed by 4 bases and 9 bases, with 17 bases remaining between them.

J is TRBJ1-3 and V is TRBV7-2, with no clear D. The germline CDR1 and CDR2 sequences are SGHTA and FQGNSA. Trimming removed 2 bases from V and 7 bases from J, with 15 bases in between. The CDR3 is 15 residues long. CDR3 coding DNA: TGTGCCAGCAGCTTAAAAGCCAGGAAAGTGAACACCATATATTTT. This gives the protein CASSLKARKVNTIYF.

V usage is TRBV28 and J usage is TRBJ2-1; a weak D match, TRBD1 (5 bases). This CDR3 is 15 amino acids long. Germline CDR1 is MDHEN and CDR2 is SYDVKM. Trimming removed 1 base from V and 12 bases from J, with 19 bases in between. The CDR3 loop is CASSLSSRAKGWQFF. For the CDR3, the DNA is TGTGCCAGCAGTTTATCATCCAGGGCCAAAGGGTGGCAGTTCTTC.

Note on this clone: Sequence at one end of the junction differs from germline and may be a read error. The chain has TRBV5-1 and TRBJ1-2, with 7 bases fitting TRBD1. Germline V gives CDR1 SGHRS, CDR2 YFSETQ. CDR3 length: 12 residues. The CDR3 bases are TGCGCCAGCAGCTTGGTGGGACAGTCTTACGCCTTC. It yields the protein CASSLVGQSYAF.

The chain links TRBV25-1 to TRBJ1-1; TRBD1 agrees at 7 bases. This CDR3 is 15 amino acids long. With V trimmed by 3 bases and J by 1 base, 5 bases remained unmatched. Germline CDR1 reads MGHDK; CDR2 reads SYGVNS. CDR3 DNA sequence: TGTGCCAGCAGTGACGAACAGGGGAAGAACACTGAAGCTTTCTTT. Its protein is CASSDEQGKNTEAFF.